These T cell receptor beta chains were read from a single sample in a study of tumor-infiltrating lymphocytes in localized non-small cell lung cancer. Only in-frame clones appear in the TCRdb table, and some are missing; sequencing was by immunoSEQ multiplex PCR. This sample has around 9,200 clones, with roughly four fifths found just once. Material: uninvolved lung tissue not adjacent to the tumor. The receptors originated from a human donor with non-small cell lung cancer. Both conserved end residues are trimmed from each CDR3. D genes are given only for firm matches. For some rows the clone size is stated as once, few or many, or as a class when expanded; others skip it.

TRBV6-5 NA NA ASSSGHRNTEAF
TRBV7-9 NA NA ASSLRQGRETQY
TRBV6-5 few TRBD1 ASSLGQARHNSPLH
TRBV5-6 few TRBD1 ASSLQGQGYEQY
TRBV30 NA TRBD1 AWSTGGQYYEQY
TRBV7-3 once NA ASSVTRGDTDTQY
TRBV28 NA TRBD2 ASSASSGGSYNEQF
TRBV5-1 NA NA ASSLVQGMTPLSGYEQY
TRBV6-5 few NA ASSERPSTDTQY
TRBV4-1 NA TRBD2 ASSQEVASGRVEQF
TRBV2 NA TRBD2 ASRQGLASFNEQF